The 4 T cell receptor beta chains below all came from one sample that was sequenced in a study of cytomegalovirus exposure and HLA in healthy donors. TCRdb's copy holds only in-frame clones and misses some; the assay was immunoSEQ multiplex PCR. The sample contains more than 250,000 clones, 86% of which appear only once. The sequencing input was PBMCs. These receptors were obtained from a woman in her late teens or twenties in good health and CMV-seronegative.

DNA of the CDR3: TGCGCCAGCAGCCAAGCGGGATTTTTCGGCGGAGAGACCCAGTACTTC. It yields the protein CASSQAGFFGGETQYF. The J gene is TRBJ2-5, the V gene TRBV4-1; D possibly corresponds to TRBD2 (5 bases). From germline, CDR1 is MGHRA and CDR2 YSYEKL. The V end was cut by 1 base, the J end by 4 bases, with 16 bases between. This CDR3 contains 16 residues.

The count of this clone is one. The chain links TRBV29-1 to TRBJ2-4; 7 nucleotides line up with TRBD1. The CDR3 sequence is 15 residues long. V shed 4 bases, J shed 0 bases, and the junction held 6 bases outside the gene matches. Per the germline V gene, CDR1 is SQVTM and CDR2 is ANQGSEA. The CDR3 here is CSVVVQGLAKNIQYF. CDR3 coding DNA: TGCAGCGTTGTGGTACAGGGGTTAGCCAAAAACATTCAGTACTTC.

The chain is built from TRBV5-6 and TRBJ1-4, with unresolved D. Per germline, CDR1 SGHDT and CDR2 YYEEEE. The CDR3 covers 14 residues. V dropped 4 bases and J dropped 7 bases, with 14 bases sitting between them. The CDR3 region is CASSAIWRAEKLFF. Here the CDR3 DNA reads TGTGCCAGCAGCGCGATCTGGAGGGCTGAAAAACTGTTTTTT.

The genes are TRBV4-1 and TRBJ2-5, with 7 bases aligning to TRBD1. The CDR3 is 15 residues long. Germline assignment: CDR1 MGHRA and CDR2 YSYEKL. Losses at the gene ends were 3 bases for V and 5 bases for J; bases not matched to a gene: 9. The CDR3 nucleotides read TGCGCCAGCAGCCAGAAACGGGACAGAGGGGAGACCCAGTACTTC. Encoded protein: CASSQKRDRGETQYF.